This passage covers 13 T cell receptor beta chains from one sample sequenced in a study of identical twins. TCRdb passed the 5' RACE reads through MiXCR, listing each CDR3 protein once. The sample contains around 220,000 distinct CDR3 sequences, over 12% of which appear only once. Sequencing input: memory (CD45RO+) T cells sorted from blood. These receptors all come from a woman between 18 and 29 years old in good health.

This clonotype appeared many times. This sequence joins TRBV20-1 and TRBJ1-5, with D unresolved. Trimming shortened V by 4 bases and J by 1 base, and 11 bases separated the two germline ends. The CDR3 has 14 residues. Germline loops: CDR1 DFQATT, CDR2 SNEGSKA (reference sequence). The CDR3 sequence: CSAKSGGSNQPQHF. Here the CDR3 DNA reads TGCAGTGCTAAGTCAGGTGGGAGCAATCAGCCCCAGCATTTT.

This clonotype occurred a few times. J is TRBJ2-2 and V is TRBV4-1; D may be TRBD2 (6 bases). Per germline, CDR1 MGHRA and CDR2 YSYEKL. Trimming stripped 0 bases from V and 5 bases from J, with 10 bases between. CDR3 length: 15 residues. CDR3 sequence reads: CASSQEGLGTGELFF. The CDR3 DNA reads TGCGCCAGCAGCCAAGAGGGACTCGGGACCGGGGAGCTGTTTTTT.

This chain joins TRBV27 and TRBJ2-7; possibly TRBD1 or TRBD2 for D (5 bases each). The CDR3 runs to 14 residues. Germline values: CDR1 MNHEY, CDR2 SMNVEV (reference sequence). The V end was cut by 3 bases, the J end by 6 bases, with 15 bases between. This chain's CDR3 is CASSFVGTAPEQYF. In nucleotides, the CDR3 is TGTGCCAGCAGTTTCGTCGGGACGGCACCCGAGCAGTACTTC.

A few counts support this clonotype. The chain carries TRBV10-3 and TRBJ1-1, with 7 nucleotides matching TRBD1. Per the germline V gene, CDR1 is ENHRY and CDR2 is SYGVKD. The V gene end was trimmed by 8 bases and the J gene end by 7 bases; junction bases not matched to a gene: 13. The CDR3 runs to 14 residues. CDR3 sequence: CAIQGDSGLGEAFF. The CDR3 coding sequence is TGTGCCATCCAGGGGGACAGTGGCCTCGGTGAAGCTTTCTTT.

This clonotype was observed a few times. A read error may account for a junction end that differs from germline. The V and J genes are TRBV20-1 and TRBJ1-1; D uncertain. CDR3 length equals 10 residues. CDR1 is DFQATT, CDR2 SNEGSKA, per germline (reference sequence). This CDR3 is CSAQSREVIF. The CDR3 region has the DNA TGCAGTGCCCAGAGCCGAGAAGTGATTTTT.

The rearrangement joins TRBV7-2 to TRBJ1-5; 7 bases map to TRBD1. V shed 4 bases and J 3 bases; nucleotides not matched to a gene: 9. Germline loops: CDR1 SGHTA, CDR2 FQGNSA. This CDR3 has 16 residues. CDR3 protein: CASSSSRQGLNQPQHF. CDR3 nucleotides: TGTGCCAGCAGCTCATCCCGACAGGGCCTCAATCAGCCCCAGCATTTT.

This clonotype showed up just a few times. This chain uses TRBV18 with TRBJ2-1; 11 nucleotides align to TRBD2. Losses at the gene ends were 3 bases for V and 8 bases for J; bases not matched to a gene: 6. Germline CDR1 is KGHSH and CDR2 is LQKENI. The CDR3 runs to 15 residues. This chain's CDR3 is CASSPVTSGSHEQFF. Written as DNA, the CDR3 is TGTGCCAGCTCACCCGTAACTAGCGGGAGTCATGAGCAGTTCTTC.

The gene calls are TRBV7-2 and TRBJ1-1; 7 nucleotides match TRBD1. Losses at the gene ends were 2 bases for V and 6 bases for J; bases not matched to a gene: 6. The CDR3 extends over 14 amino acids. Germline V gene data show CDR1 as SGHTA and CDR2 as FQGNSA. In nucleotides, the CDR3 is TGTGCCAGCAGCTTAACGAGACAGGGCTCTGAAGCTTTCTTT. This gives the protein CASSLTRQGSEAFF. Combining the CDR3 with reference TRBV7-2 and TRBJ1-1 gives the whole variable domain GAGVSQSPSNKVTEKGKDVELRCDPISGHTALYWYRQSLGQGLEFLIYFQGNSAPDKSGLPSDRFSAERTGGSVSTLTIQRTQQEDSAVYLCASSLTRQGSEAFFGQGTRLTVV.

V gene TRBV9 combines with J gene TRBJ2-3, with D possibly TRBD1 on 5 matching bases. The V end lost 0 bases, the J end lost 6 bases, and 17 bases lay between the germline ends. The CDR3 consists of 16 residues. Looked up from germline, CDR1 is SGDLS and CDR2 is YYNGEE. CDR3 nucleotides: TGTGCCAGCAGCGTAGGAGTATGGCAGGGCCAGGATACGCAGTATTTT. Its translation is CASSVGVWQGQDTQYF.

This clonotype was recorded many times. V gene TRBV20-1 combines with J gene TRBJ2-5; D unclear. The CDR3 consists of 12 residues. CDR1 and CDR2 from the germline V gene are DFQATT and SNEGSKA (reference sequence). Between the trimmed V and J ends, which lost 3 bases and 5 bases, there was a span of 10 bases. The CDR3 DNA reads TGCAGTGCTAGTAGGCGTGTCGAGACCCAGTACTTC. This encodes CSASRRVETQYF.

V gene TRBV5-3 combines with J gene TRBJ1-1, with D possibly being TRBD1 (5 bases). TRBV5-3 is given ORF status, its function remaining uncertain. This CDR3 has 15 amino acids. Between the trimmed V and J ends, which lost 4 bases and 0 bases, there was a span of 13 bases. The chain's CDR3 is CARSNRTHLNTEAFF. In DNA, the CDR3 is TGTGCCAGAAGCAACCGGACACATTTGAACACTGAAGCTTTCTTT.

This clonotype was recorded many times. This chain connects TRBV11-3 to TRBJ2-5; possibly TRBD2 for D (6 bases). The CDR3 length is 15 residues. Trimming cost V 1 base and J 5 bases, with 14 bases left between them. Germline V gives CDR1 SGHNT, CDR2 YENEEA. The CDR3 sequence: CASSLVVLAWETQYF. CDR3 nucleotide sequence: TGTGCCAGCAGCTTAGTTGTGCTAGCGTGGGAGACCCAGTACTTC.

This clonotype was observed many times. V is TRBV3-1 and J is TRBJ2-7; possible D gene TRBD2, 5 bases. V lost 1 base, J lost 4 bases, and 5 bases lay in between. The length of the CDR3 is 12 residues. CDR1 is LGHDT and CDR2 is YNNKEL in the germline V gene (reference sequence). CDR3 residues: CASSQGLYEQYF. The CDR3 nucleotides are TGTGCCAGCAGCCAAGGACTATACGAGCAGTACTTC.